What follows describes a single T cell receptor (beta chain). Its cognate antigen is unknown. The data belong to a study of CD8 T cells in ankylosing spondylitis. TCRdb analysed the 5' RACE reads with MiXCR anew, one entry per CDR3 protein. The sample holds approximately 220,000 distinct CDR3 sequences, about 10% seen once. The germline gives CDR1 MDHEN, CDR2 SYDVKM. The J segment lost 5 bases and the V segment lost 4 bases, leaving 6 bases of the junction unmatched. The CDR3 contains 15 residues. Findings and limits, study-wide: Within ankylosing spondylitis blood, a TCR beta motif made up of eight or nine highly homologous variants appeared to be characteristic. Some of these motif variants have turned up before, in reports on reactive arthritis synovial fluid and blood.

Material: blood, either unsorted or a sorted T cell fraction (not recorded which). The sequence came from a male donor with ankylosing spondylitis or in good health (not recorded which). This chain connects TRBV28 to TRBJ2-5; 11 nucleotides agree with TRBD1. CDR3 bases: TGTGCCAGCAGTTCAGGACAGGGGGCTTGGGAGACCCAGTACTTC. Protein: CASSSGQGAWETQYF.